Below, 17 T cell receptor beta chains from the same sample are listed, as sequenced in a study of T cells in Graves' hyperthyroidism and ophthalmopathy. Amplification targeted TCR beta CDR3 regions from RNA transcripts. The study used the HTBI primer set for a first-round RT-PCR of the TCR CDR3. One entry per CDR3 protein, called by TCRdb with MiXCR from the multiplex PCR reads. The data hold approximately 870,000 distinct CDR3 sequences, with more than 30% observed a single time. The material sequenced was blood. These receptors were taken from a man aged 18 to 35 with Graves' hyperthyroidism.

In this sample, this clonotype turned up many times. The chain carries TRBV9 and TRBJ2-5; D remains unclear. The CDR3 runs 13 residues. Trimming pared 0 bases from V and 3 bases from J, leaving 6 bases between. Per the germline V gene, CDR1 is SGDLS and CDR2 is YYNGEE. The DNA of the CDR3 is TGTGCCAGCAGCGTAGAGGCGAAAGAGACCCAGTACTTC. It yields the protein CASSVEAKETQYF.

The CDR3 sequence is CASSLTETNTGELFF. CDR3 coding DNA: TGCGCCAGCAGCTTGACGGAAACGAACACCGGGGAGCTGTTTTTT. V usage is TRBV5-1 and J usage is TRBJ2-2; no firm D call. V was trimmed by 1 base and J by 0 bases, leaving 7 bases between them. CDR1 is SGHRS, CDR2 YFSETQ, per germline. The CDR3 is 15 residues long.

This clonotype was detected a few times. The chain couples TRBV13 to TRBJ1-5; 7 bases agree with TRBD1. This CDR3 has 15 residues. CDR1 PRHDT and CDR2 FYEKMQ come from the germline V gene (reference sequence). V trimming: 5 bases; J trimming: 2 bases; junction bases outside the gene matches: 6. This chain's CDR3 is CASSKRDRGNQPQHF. The CDR3 nucleotides read TGTGCCAGCAGCAAACGGGACAGAGGCAATCAGCCCCAGCATTTT.

This clonotype was counted ten times or more. CDR3 sequence: CASSFGYRDRGEKLFF. The CDR3 DNA follows: TGTGCCAGCAGCTTTGGATACCGGGACAGGGGTGAAAAACTGTTTTTT. The V call is TRBV7-9, the J call TRBJ1-4; 10 bases map to TRBD1. The germline gives CDR1 SEHNR, CDR2 FQNEAQ (reference sequence). The CDR3 consists of 16 residues. V was clipped by 3 bases and J by 7 bases; unmatched bases: 8.

This clonotype was recorded at least ten times. The chain couples TRBV24-1 to TRBJ1-5; maybe TRBD1 (5 bases). Looked up from germline, CDR1 is KGHDR and CDR2 is SFDVKD. The CDR3 totals 12 residues. CDR3 amino acids: CAILRGAQPQHF. The CDR3 coding sequence is TGTGCTATCCTCCGCGGGGCTCAGCCCCAGCATTTT.

The CDR3 region is CASAGTGNTIYF. Written as DNA, the CDR3 is TGTGCCAGTGCCGGGACAGGGAACACCATATATTTT. The V gene is TRBV9, the J gene TRBJ1-3; 9 bases align to TRBD1. This CDR3 region has 12 residues. J lost 7 bases, V lost 8 bases, and 4 bases had no gene match. In germline, CDR1 is SGDLS, CDR2 YYNGEE.

This clonotype was found many times. The genes are TRBV7-2 and TRBJ2-6; D uncertain. Germline loops: CDR1 SGHTA, CDR2 FQGNSA. Between the trimmed V and J ends, which lost 5 bases and 1 base, there was a span of 6 bases. This CDR3 is 14 amino acids long. This CDR3 reads CASSLTSGANVLTF. The CDR3 DNA follows: TGTGCCAGCAGCCTAACGTCTGGGGCCAACGTCCTGACTTTC.

The table lists this clonotype with many counts. The chain uses TRBV2 and TRBJ1-1; D not certain. V lost 3 bases and J lost 11, with 10 bases in between. This CDR3 has 11 residues. The germline V gene encodes CDR1 SNHLY and CDR2 FYNNEI. The CDR3 DNA follows: TGTGCCAGCAGTGACTACAACGGGGCTTTCTTT. This gives the protein CASSDYNGAFF.

This clonotype turned up a few times. The chain couples TRBV12-3 or TRBV12-4 to TRBJ1-1; maybe TRBD1 (5 bases). This CDR3 region has 17 residues. Trimming took off 1 base at V and 5 bases at J, with 20 bases between the two ends. CDR3 coding DNA: TGTGCCAGCAGTTTAGGTCGGGGGGTGACGGCCAAAACTGAAGCTTTCTTT. Protein: CASSLGRGVTAKTEAFF.

This clonotype appeared many times. The CDR3 bases are TGCAGCGGCGGCAGGGACATGAACACTGAAGCTTTCTTT. Translated: CSGGRDMNTEAFF. This chain connects TRBV29-1 to TRBJ1-1; a weak D match, TRBD1 (6 bases). Germline CDR1 SQVTM, CDR2 ANQGSEA. The V and J ends lost 7 bases and 0 bases respectively, with 12 bases between them. The CDR3 length is 13 residues. The variable domain in full, with the rest retrieved from reference TRBV29-1 and TRBJ1-1, is SAVISQKPSRDICQRGTSLTIQCQVDSQVTMMFWYRQQPGQSLTLIATANQGSEATYESGFVIDKFPISRPNLTFSTLTVSNMSPEDSSIYLCSGGRDMNTEAFFGQGTRLTVV.

V gene TRBV7-2 combines with J gene TRBJ2-6; D remains ambiguous. This CDR3 is built from 14 residues. Trimming stripped 8 bases from V and 4 bases from J, with 12 bases between. Germline assignment: CDR1 SGHTA and CDR2 FQGNSA. CDR3 loop: CASSPRVGANVLTF. The CDR3 DNA is TGTGCCAGCTCACCAAGGGTCGGGGCCAACGTCCTGACTTTC.

This clonotype has more than one count but fewer than ten. This rearrangement joins TRBV12-5 to TRBJ1-2; D might be TRBD1 (5 bases). The CDR3 covers 12 residues. The ends were cut back, 1 base at V and 8 bases at J, with 8 bases in the middle. From germline, CDR1 is LGHNT and CDR2 FRNRAP. The CDR3 bases are TGTGCTAGTGGTTTGGCAGGGAAAGGCTACACCTTC. Amino acids: CASGLAGKGYTF.

The chain recombines TRBV12-5 with TRBJ2-2, with D possibly being TRBD2 (6 bases). V was trimmed by 1 base and J by 3 bases, leaving 15 bases between them. The length of the CDR3 is 17 residues. Germline assignment: CDR1 LGHNT and CDR2 FRNRAP. The CDR3 loop is CASGLAADGGYTGELFF. The CDR3 nucleotides read TGTGCTAGTGGTTTGGCCGCAGACGGGGGATACACCGGGGAGCTGTTTTTT. Together with reference TRBV12-5 and TRBJ2-2, the CDR3 gives the full variable domain: DARVTQTPRHKVTEMGQEVTMRCQPILGHNTVFWYRQTMMQGLELLAYFRNRAPLDDSGMPKDRFSAEMPDATLATLKIQPSEPRDSAVYFCASGLAADGGYTGELFFGEGSRLTVL.

V is TRBV7-9 and J is TRBJ1-5; TRBD1 matches at 11 bases. Germline V gene sequence: CDR1 SEHNR, CDR2 FQNEAQ (reference sequence). The length of the CDR3 is 15 residues. V shed 4 bases and J 5 bases; nucleotides not matched to a gene: 4. The DNA for the CDR3 is TGTGCCAGCAGCTCGGGACAGGGGGTACATCAGCCCCAGCATTTT. Amino acids: CASSSGQGVHQPQHF.

The V gene is TRBV12-3 or TRBV12-4, the J gene TRBJ1-6; D not certain. The V gene lost 1 base and the J gene lost 10 bases, with 5 bases spanning the gap. The CDR3 is made up of 12 amino acids. The CDR3 protein is CASSLEESPLHF. The CDR3, as DNA: TGTGCCAGCAGTTTAGAGGAATCACCCCTCCACTTT.

Remarks on this clonotype: A much larger clone lies one base from this, so it may be a read error. The chain has TRBV7-3 and TRBJ1-5; TRBD1 matches at 7 bases. The germline gives CDR1 SGHTA, CDR2 FQGTGA. The CDR3 runs to 13 residues. Trimming at V came to 5 bases and at J to 9 bases, leaving 7 bases not matched to a gene. As DNA, the CDR3 is TGTGCCAGCAGCCAACGAGGGGGCTGGCCCCAGCATTTT. Translation gives CASSQRGGWPQHF.

J is TRBJ2-7 and V is TRBV29-1; TRBD1 is a possible D gene (6 bases). CDR3 length: 13 residues. Germline CDR1 is SQVTM and CDR2 is ANQGSEA. Trimming pared 6 bases from V and 0 bases from J, leaving 12 bases between. CDR3 nucleotides: TGCAGCGTCCGGACAGATAGCTCCTACGAGCAGTACTTC. It yields the protein CSVRTDSSYEQYF.